The clone carrying this T cell receptor beta chain was observed a handful of times. Its antigen remains unidentified. TCRB transcripts that were expressed got sequenced, as all of the isolated RNA had been reverse transcribed. The data were produced by immunoSEQ multiplex PCR, yet TCRdb's version contains in-frame clones alone and is incomplete. The sample lists hundreds of thousands of clones, around an eighth occurring once. This sample was included in a study of beta chain features in type 1 diabetes. General study results and limits: The study found moderately but significantly shorter TCRB CDR3s in all four CD4+ subsets of Type 1 diabetes patients.

The germline gives CDR1 SGHTA, CDR2 FQGNSA. The V and J ends lost 1 base and 6 bases, in that order; junction bases with no gene match: 7. The CDR3 consists of 15 residues. The chain is built from TRBV7-2 and TRBJ1-1; 8 bases map to TRBD1. This TCR came from a young man with type 1 diabetes. The sequenced material came from naive CD4+ T cells from blood. CDR3 residues: CASSLVPRGLAEAFF. DNA for the CDR3: TGTGCCAGCAGCTTAGTCCCCAGGGGGCTAGCTGAAGCTTTCTTT.